The 9 T cell receptor beta chains given below trace back to one sample, sequenced in a study of T cells in Graves' hyperthyroidism and ophthalmopathy. There were TCR beta CDR3 regions amplified from RNA transcripts. The study used the HTBI primer set for a first-round RT-PCR of the TCR CDR3. TCRdb fed the multiplex PCR reads into MiXCR, producing one record per CDR3 protein. The sample carries 300,000 to 350,000 distinct CDR3 sequences, about 15% recorded once. The sample comprised blood. These receptors were taken from a woman aged 25 to 39 with Graves' hyperthyroidism.

This clonotype was counted many times. The V call is TRBV12-3 or TRBV12-4, the J call TRBJ2-3; D might be TRBD2 (5 bases). This CDR3 contains 11 residues. Between the trimmed V and J ends, which lost 5 bases and 6 bases, there was a span of 6 bases. DNA for the CDR3: TGTGCCAGCAGTCGGGGTGATACGCAGTATTTT. Translating it yields CASSRGDTQYF.

This clonotype was counted many times. The V call is TRBV27, the J call TRBJ2-5; the match to TRBD2 covers 12 bases. CDR3 size: 20 residues. V trimming: 0 bases; J trimming: 1 base; junction bases outside the gene matches: 12. The germline CDR1 and CDR2 sequences are MNHEY and SMNVEV (reference sequence). The CDR3: CASSLSKGTSGPFSQETQYF. The DNA of the CDR3 is TGTGCCAGCAGTTTATCGAAAGGGACTAGCGGGCCTTTCTCCCAAGAGACCCAGTACTTC.

This clonotype was counted ten times or more. The CDR3 loop reads CSADPSRGLSTQYF. The CDR3 DNA sequence: TGCAGTGCTGACCCTTCCCGAGGGCTTTCTACGCAGTATTTT. The chain uses TRBV20-1 and TRBJ2-3; tentative D call: TRBD2 (5 bases). V lost 5 bases and J 8 bases, leaving 20 bases between the germline ends. The CDR3 has 14 amino acids. Germline assignment: CDR1 DFQATT and CDR2 SNEGSKA (reference sequence).

The V gene is TRBV9, the J gene TRBJ1-5; perhaps TRBD1 as D (6 bases). Germline-derived CDR1 and CDR2 are SGDLS and YYNGEE. V dropped 0 bases and J dropped 6 bases, with 13 bases sitting between them. The CDR3 has 15 amino acids. DNA for the CDR3: TGTGCCAGCAGCGTAGGAGGGGGGTTGGGTCAGCCCCAGCATTTT. Translating gives CASSVGGGLGQPQHF.

Regarding this clonotype: The junction departs from germline at one end; a sequencing error may be responsible. The CDR3 is CASSELGRSTDAQYF. CDR3 nucleotides: TGTGCCAGCAGTGAACTGGGACGGAGCACAGATGCGCAGTATTTT. The chain carries TRBV6-1 and TRBJ2-3; tentatively, D is TRBD1 or TRBD2 (5 bases each). The CDR3 is 15 residues long. Per germline, CDR1 MNHNS and CDR2 SASEGT.

The chain carries TRBV27 and TRBJ2-5; TRBD1 matches 8 bases. With V trimmed by 5 bases and J by 3 bases, 11 bases remained unmatched. Germline lookup yields CDR1 MNHEY and CDR2 SMNVEV (reference sequence). This CDR3 region has 16 residues. CDR3 nucleotide sequence: TGTGCCAGCAGTCCAGATCCGGGACAGGAGGAAGAGACCCAGTACTTC. It encodes CASSPDPGQEEETQYF.

The chain couples TRBV20-1 to TRBJ2-2; no clear D. The ends were cut back, 2 bases at V and 1 base at J, with 5 bases in the middle. Germline CDR1 reads DFQATT; CDR2 reads SNEGSKA (reference sequence). The CDR3 is made up of 13 amino acids. The CDR3 loop is CSARIMNTGELFF. The CDR3 DNA reads as TGCAGTGCTAGAATAATGAACACCGGGGAGCTGTTTTTT.

This clonotype was recorded a few times. The genes are TRBV6-1 and TRBJ2-5; TRBD2 matches 10 bases. Germline CDR1 and CDR2: MNHNS and SASEGT. Trimming removed 8 bases from V and 1 base from J; junction bases left unmatched: 16. The CDR3 covers 18 residues. In DNA, the CDR3 is TGTGCCAGCTCACTTGGGGCTAGCGGGAGCCCAAGCCAAGAGACCCAGTACTTC. This gives the protein CASSLGASGSPSQETQYF.

This clonotype was observed a handful of times. The chain combines TRBV30 with TRBJ2-5; 7 bases match TRBD2. After removal of 4 bases from V and 3 bases from J, the junction contained 11 bases not matched to a gene. Per the germline V gene, CDR1 is GTSNPN and CDR2 is SVGIG (reference sequence). The CDR3 sequence is 15 residues long. The CDR3 DNA reads TGTGCCTGGACTGTCTTTGGGGGAGGGGAAGAGACCCAGTACTTC. Translating it yields CAWTVFGGGEETQYF.